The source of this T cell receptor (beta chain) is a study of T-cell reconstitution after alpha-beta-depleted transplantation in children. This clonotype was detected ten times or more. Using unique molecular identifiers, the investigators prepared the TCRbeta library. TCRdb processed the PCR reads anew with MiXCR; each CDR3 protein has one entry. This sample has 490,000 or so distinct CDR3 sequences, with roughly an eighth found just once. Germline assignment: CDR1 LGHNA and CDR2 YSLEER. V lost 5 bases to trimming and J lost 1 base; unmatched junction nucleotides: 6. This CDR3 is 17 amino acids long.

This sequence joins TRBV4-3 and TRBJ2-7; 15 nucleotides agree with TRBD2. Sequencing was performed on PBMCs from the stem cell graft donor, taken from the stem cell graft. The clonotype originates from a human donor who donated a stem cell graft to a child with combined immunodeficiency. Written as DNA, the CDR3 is TGCGCCAGCAGCGCCGGACTAGCGGGAGGGGAGTCCTACGAGCAGTACTTC. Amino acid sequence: CASSAGLAGGESYEQYF.